Described below is a single TCR beta chain sequence and its context. There is no known antigen for this receptor. Qualities for individual bases were not recorded, and no much larger clone is one base off. These data originate in a study of shared clonotypes between healthy human individuals (dated by TCRdb to 2020 to 2021). As for the study more broadly: Three men and two women, aged 18 to 49 years, made up the cohort. Per donor, three plates each were used for CD4 naive and CD4 memory, two for CD8 naive, and one for CD8 memory. To estimate repertoire size and how much clonotypes are shared between individuals, the study performed deep sequencing of blood TCR repertoires from roughly five healthy adults. Libraries were prepared and TCR repertoires were sequenced by different laboratories using diverse techniques, in order to increase sequencing depth and limit assay-specific biases. Leukapheresis yielded between about 0.9 and 9 billion PBMCs per donor. What the work shows at the level of the full study, not this receptor alone: Rarefaction of sorted-subset datasets indicated incomplete sequencing despite the large sequencing depth. Pairwise subsampling indicated that sequencing depth was expected to affect the degree of clonotype sharing among donors. Clonotypes shared by all four sorted-subset donors showed higher generation probabilities than non-shared clonotypes. Sharing across a few donors was observed for approximately 5% of naive CD4, over 3% of naive CD8, about 2.3% of memory CD4, and about 0.4% of memory CD8 clonotypes. Because the study included only a small number of donors, the genetic and exposure-history diversity represented was limited. Naive subsets generally had larger estimated clonotype richness than memory subsets. Only blood was sampled, and tissue TCR repertoires likely differ from those in blood.

Using the deep immunoSEQ assay, multiplex PCR amplified TCR CDR3 regions from genomic DNA. For each cell subset, the extracted genomic DNA was distributed evenly across all wells of several immunoSEQ 96-well plates, and each plate served as one replicate. For sorted subsets, 150 to 200 ng genomic DNA, equal to 30,000 to 35,000 T cell genomes, was loaded into each replicate PCR. Purified libraries were quantified with a Qubit 3.0 fluorometer, sized on a Bioanalyzer 2100, and re-quantified with the KAPA Library Quantification kit. Every immunoSEQ 96-well plate was sequenced on a separate single-read 150-cycle Illumina NextSeq 550 flow cell. As for how the authors treated the data: Because only junctional sequences without quality scores were contained in the immunoSEQ output, filtering matching that applied to full-length reads could not be performed. To assign V/J genes and CDR3, sequences were annotated against IMGT germline references using PyIR, a Python wrapper for IgBLAST v1.9. Reads were removed for weak V/J assignments (E-value above 1e-6), missing CDR3, stop codons, out-of-frame junctions, or ambiguous translated residues. V3J clonotypes were defined as sequences sharing an identical inferred V gene, J gene, and CDR3 amino acid sequence. To compute the percentage overlap between repertoires, the number of shared unique clonotypes was divided by the size of the smaller repertoire. Richness of each repertoire was evaluated using RTK rarefaction, the Chao1 estimator, and Recon v2.1 estimates of unobserved clonotypes. Generation probabilities were computed with OLGA for all TCRbeta clonotypes obtained by the gDNA method from a handful of donors. TCRdb obtained this table from immuneACCESS and retained in-frame rearrangements with V and J assigned. These tables miss some clones; where compared with another copy, unresolved V genes account for less than half of the shortfall, and the remainder is unexplained. D and trimming were read from the DNA, whereas the V and J calls and clone size are those reported in that table. Recorded for this sample are over 2 million clones; around 92% of them occurred a single time. The biggest ten clones account for 0.37% of the sample.

The donors were healthy, HIV-negative adults who had no recently reported acute infections or vaccinations. Only Caucasian adults living in Nashville, Tennessee, USA were represented among the donors. CD4+ T cells were enriched by magnetic negative selection, after which naive cells were positively selected on CD45RA and the negative fraction was taken as the memory subset. After blood collection by leukapheresis, PBMCs were isolated using Ficoll-Histopaque density gradient centrifugation and then cryopreserved in the vapor phase of liquid nitrogen. Purity and quantity of every magnetically sorted T cell population were checked by analytical flow cytometry. Each sorted fraction had its genomic DNA isolated and then quantified by UV absorbance on a Nanodrop 2000c. CDR1 LGHNT and CDR2 FRNRAP are derived from the germline V gene. The CDR3 holds 16 amino acids from the cysteine to the phenylalanine. Kept here is only the CDR3 DNA, which spans 48 bases and is read in frame from base 1. V is cut back by 6 bases and J by 5 bases, with 13 bases in the junction unmatched.

The rearranged chain carries TRBV12-5 and TRBJ2-1; a stretch of 7 junction bases matches TRBD1. Sequenced material: naive CD4+ T cells from PBMCs. The cell subset or site label on this specimen signifies: CD45RA+ positively selected. The sequence came from a man aged 18 to 29 in good health. Some clones in this sample may be carry-over from other donors' samples. The bases are TGTGCTAGTGGCCAGGACACGGGACAGTGGGACAATGAGCAGTTCTTC. This encodes CASGQDTGQWDNEQFF.